This paragraph reports one TCR beta chain. Its antigen is unknown. This sample is part of a study of cytomegalovirus exposure and HLA in healthy donors. Study at large: Among the approximately 430 donors who were genotyped, approximately 83% fell in the genetic ancestry cluster that is associated with self-reported Caucasian donors. Study-level results: Several V segments, TRBV6-2 and TRBV6-3 among them, could not be told apart and were dropped. The HLA-A and HLA-B alleles of most subjects were reportedly predicted accurately from TCR beta sequences.

The V gene's germline CDR1 is LNHNV and CDR2 YYDKDF (reference sequence). V lost 0 bases and J lost 3, with 9 bases in between. The CDR3 contains 15 residues. Primers: 60 Vbeta forward and 13 Jbeta reverse. Clones were sequenced by immunoSEQ multiplex PCR, and TCRdb holds only the in-frame ones, with some missing. The repertoire holds tens of thousands of clones, with around three quarters as singletons. The chain uses TRBV15 and TRBJ2-1; a possible D gene is TRBD2 (5 bases). This TCR was sampled from a woman aged 40-49 years in good health and CMV-seropositive. What was sequenced was PBMCs. The CDR3 region is CATSRESSSYNEQFF. CDR3 in DNA: TGTGCCACCAGCAGAGAATCTAGCAGCTACAATGAGCAGTTCTTC.